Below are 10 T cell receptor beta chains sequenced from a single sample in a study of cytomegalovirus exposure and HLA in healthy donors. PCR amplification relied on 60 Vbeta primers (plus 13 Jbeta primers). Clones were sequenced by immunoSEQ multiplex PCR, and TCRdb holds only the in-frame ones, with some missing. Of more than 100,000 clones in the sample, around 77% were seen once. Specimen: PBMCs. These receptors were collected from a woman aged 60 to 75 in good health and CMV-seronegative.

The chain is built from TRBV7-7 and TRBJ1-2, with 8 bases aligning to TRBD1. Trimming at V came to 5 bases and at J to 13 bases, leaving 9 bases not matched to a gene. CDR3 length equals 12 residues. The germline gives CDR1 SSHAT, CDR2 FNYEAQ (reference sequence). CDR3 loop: CASSPRNGQGTF. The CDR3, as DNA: TGTGCCAGCAGCCCTCGAAACGGACAGGGCACCTTC.

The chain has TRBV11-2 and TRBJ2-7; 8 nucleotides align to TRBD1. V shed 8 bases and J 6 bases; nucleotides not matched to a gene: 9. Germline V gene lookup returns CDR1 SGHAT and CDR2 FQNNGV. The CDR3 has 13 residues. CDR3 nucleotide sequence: TGTGCCAGCCGCCGGGACAGGTTTAGCGAGCAGTACTTC. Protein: CASRRDRFSEQYF.

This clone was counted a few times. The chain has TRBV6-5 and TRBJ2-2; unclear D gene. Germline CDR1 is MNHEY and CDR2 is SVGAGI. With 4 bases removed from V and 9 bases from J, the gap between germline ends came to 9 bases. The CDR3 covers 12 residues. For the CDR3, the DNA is TGTGCCAGCAGTTTAGACTTCCGGGAGCTGTTTTTT. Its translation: CASSLDFRELFF.

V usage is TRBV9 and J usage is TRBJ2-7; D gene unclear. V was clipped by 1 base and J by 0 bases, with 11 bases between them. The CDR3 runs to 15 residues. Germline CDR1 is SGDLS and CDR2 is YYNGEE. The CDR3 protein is CASSVQDSSSYEQYF. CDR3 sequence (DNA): TGTGCCAGCAGCGTACAGGATTCCAGCTCCTACGAGCAGTACTTC. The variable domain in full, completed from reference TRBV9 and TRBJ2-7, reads DSGVTQTPKHLITATGQRVTLRCSPRSGDLSVYWYQQSLDQGLQFLIQYYNGEERAKGNILERFSAQQFPDLHSELNLSSLELGDSALYFCASSVQDSSSYEQYFGPGTRLTVT.

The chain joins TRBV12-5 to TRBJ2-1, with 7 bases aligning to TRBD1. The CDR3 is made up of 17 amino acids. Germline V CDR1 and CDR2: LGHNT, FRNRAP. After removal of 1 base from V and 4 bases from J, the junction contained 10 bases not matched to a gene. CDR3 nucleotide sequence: TGTGCTAGTGGTTTGGCAGGGGGAACGGCTCCTTACAATGAGCAGTTCTTC. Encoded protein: CASGLAGGTAPYNEQFF.

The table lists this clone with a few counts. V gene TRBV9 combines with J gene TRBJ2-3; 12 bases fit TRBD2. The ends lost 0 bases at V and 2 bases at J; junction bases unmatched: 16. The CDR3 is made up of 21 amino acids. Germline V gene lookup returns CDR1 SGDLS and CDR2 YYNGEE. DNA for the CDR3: TGTGCCAGCAGCGTAGGGGTAGCTAGCGGGGGGGTCTGTGCGCTCACAGATACGCAGTATTTT. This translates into CASSVGVASGGVCALTDTQYF.

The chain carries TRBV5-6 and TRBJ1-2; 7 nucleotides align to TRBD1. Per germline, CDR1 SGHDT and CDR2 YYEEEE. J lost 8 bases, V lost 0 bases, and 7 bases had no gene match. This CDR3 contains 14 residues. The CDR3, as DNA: TGTGCCAGCAGCTTGGGACAGGGTGTAGGAGGCTACACCTTC. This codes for CASSLGQGVGGYTF.

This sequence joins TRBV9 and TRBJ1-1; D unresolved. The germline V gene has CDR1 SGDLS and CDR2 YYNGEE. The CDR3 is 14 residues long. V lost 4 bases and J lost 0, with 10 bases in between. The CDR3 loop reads CASSPGAMNTEAFF. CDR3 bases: TGTGCCAGCAGCCCAGGCGCGATGAACACTGAAGCTTTCTTT. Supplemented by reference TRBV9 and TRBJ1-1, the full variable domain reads DSGVTQTPKHLITATGQRVTLRCSPRSGDLSVYWYQQSLDQGLQFLIQYYNGEERAKGNILERFSAQQFPDLHSELNLSSLELGDSALYFCASSPGAMNTEAFFGQGTRLTVV.

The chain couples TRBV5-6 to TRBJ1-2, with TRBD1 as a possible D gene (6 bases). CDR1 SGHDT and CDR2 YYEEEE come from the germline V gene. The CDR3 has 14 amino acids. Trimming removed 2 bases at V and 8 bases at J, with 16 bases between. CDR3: CASSFPPGARGYTF. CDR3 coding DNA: TGTGCCAGCAGCTTCCCCCCAGGGGCTCGGGGCTACACCTTC.

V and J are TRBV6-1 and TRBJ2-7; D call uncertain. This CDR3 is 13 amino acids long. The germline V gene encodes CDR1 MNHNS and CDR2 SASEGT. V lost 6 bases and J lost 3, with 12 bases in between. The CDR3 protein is CASSRTGIYEQYF. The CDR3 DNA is TGTGCCAGCAGCCGCACGGGTATCTACGAGCAGTACTTC.